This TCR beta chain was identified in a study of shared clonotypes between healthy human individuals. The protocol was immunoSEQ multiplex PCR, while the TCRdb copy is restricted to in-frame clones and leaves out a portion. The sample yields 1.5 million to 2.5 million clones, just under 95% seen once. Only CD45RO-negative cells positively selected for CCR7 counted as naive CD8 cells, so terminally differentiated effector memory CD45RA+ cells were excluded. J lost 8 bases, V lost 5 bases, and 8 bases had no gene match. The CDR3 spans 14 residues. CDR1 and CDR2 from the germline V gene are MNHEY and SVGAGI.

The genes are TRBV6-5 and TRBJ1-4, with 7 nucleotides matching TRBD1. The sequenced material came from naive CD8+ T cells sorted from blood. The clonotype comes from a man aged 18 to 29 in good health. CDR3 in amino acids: CASSIVQGGEKLFF. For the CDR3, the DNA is TGTGCCAGCAGTATCGTCCAGGGGGGCGAAAAACTGTTTTTT.